This is a list of T cell receptor beta chains from one sample in a study of brain T cells in children with intractable seizures. Clones were read by immunoSEQ multiplex PCR, and TCRdb kept only the in-frame ones, dropping some. The sample has 35,000 to 50,000 clones; 80% to 95% are singletons. This specimen consisted of peripheral blood, obtained at surgery. The source of these receptors is a girl aged 2-10 years with tuberous sclerosis and intractable seizures. Each CDR3 is given with its conserved first and last residue. The D gene is left open where the match is weak. The size field is filled for only some rows; it gives once, few, many or a size class.

j_gene,v_gene,abundance,d_gene,CDR3nt,CDR3aa
TRBJ2-7,TRBV5-5,.,TRBD1,TGTGCCAGCAGCCCAGACAGGGCCACCTACGAGCAGTACTTC,CASSPDRATYEQYF
TRBJ1-1,TRBV5-8,.,.,TGTGCCAGCAGCTTGGGATCCGGGTCGTTCACTGAAGCTTTCTTT,CASSLGSGSFTEAFF
TRBJ2-3,TRBV28,.,.,TGTGCCAGCAGTTTATCGCTAAAGCTTAGCACAGATACGCAGTATTTT,CASSLSLKLSTDTQYF
TRBJ1-5,TRBV6-1,.,.,TGTGCCAGCAGTGCGTATTCCACAGGGTATTATCAGCCCCAGCATTTT,CASSAYSTGYYQPQHF
TRBJ1-6,TRBV6-2/TRBV6-3,.,TRBD1,TGTGCCAGCAGCGGACAGGGGTGGTATAATTCACCCCTCCACTTT,CASSGQGWYNSPLHF
TRBJ1-1,TRBV13,once,TRBD1,TGTGCCAGCAGCTTTACAGGGGGCGGGAACACTGAAGCTTTCTTT,CASSFTGGGNTEAFF
TRBJ1-1,TRBV7-3,.,.,TGTGCCAGCAGCTTAAAGCAGGGAGCTGAAGCTTTCTTT,CASSLKQGAEAFF
TRBJ1-3,TRBV7-9,once,.,TGTGCCAGCAGCTTAGACCCCCTCCACTCTGGAAACACCATATATTTT,CASSLDPLHSGNTIYF
TRBJ2-7,TRBV20-1,.,.,TGCAGTGCTAGTTGGGGGTCTAACTCCTACGAGCAGTACTTC,CSASWGSNSYEQYF
TRBJ2-7,TRBV4-1,.,TRBD2,TGCGCCAGCAGCCAGGGACTAGTTTTTGGCAACGAGCAGTACTTC,CASSQGLVFGNEQYF
TRBJ1-2,TRBV12-3/TRBV12-4,.,.,TGTGCCAGCAGTTTGGGGACTAACTATGGCTACACCTTC,CASSLGTNYGYTF
TRBJ2-1,TRBV12-3/TRBV12-4,.,.,TGTGCCTCTGAGGGACAATACAATGAGCAGTTCTTC,CASEGQYNEQFF
TRBJ2-7,TRBV7-8,.,.,TGTGCCAGCAGCTCCGCCCCCGCCTACGAGCAGTACTTC,CASSSAPAYEQYF
TRBJ2-2,TRBV27,.,.,TGTGCCAGCAGTTTACTGTGGAGAAACACCGGGGAGCTGTTTTTT,CASSLLWRNTGELFF
TRBJ1-1,TRBV11-2,.,.,TGTGCCAGCAGCTTATACAAGAACACTGAAGCTTTCTTT,CASSLYKNTEAFF
TRBJ1-1,TRBV6-1,few,.,TGTGCCAGCAGTGAATATAGTCAGGGTATGAACACTGAAGCTTTCTTT,CASSEYSQGMNTEAFF
TRBJ2-3,TRBV11-2,.,.,TGTGCCAGCAGCTTGGGGGCGCGGGCAGATACGCAGTATTTT,CASSLGARADTQYF
TRBJ1-2,TRBV9,.,TRBD1,TGTGCCAGCAGCGATACAGGGGGCGAGACCTTC,CASSDTGGETF
TRBJ1-2,TRBV13,.,.,TGTGCCAGCAGCTTAGATGTAGGGAACTATGGCTACACCTTC,CASSLDVGNYGYTF
TRBJ1-3,TRBV5-1,.,.,TGCGCCAGCACAGCTCCAGGACGGAGAAACACCATATATTTT,CASTAPGRRNTIYF
TRBJ2-2,TRBV2,.,TRBD2,TGTGCCAGCAGTGATCTAGCGGGGGACTCCACCGGGGAGCTGTTTTTT,CASSDLAGDSTGELFF
TRBJ1-1,TRBV12-3/TRBV12-4,.,.,TGTGCCAGCAGATTCACAGGGAACACTGAAGCTTTCTTT,CASRFTGNTEAFF
TRBJ1-2,TRBV9,once,TRBD1,TGTGCCAGCAGCAGGACAGGCTCTACGACTTTCCCTGGCTACACCTTC,CASSRTGSTTFPGYTF
TRBJ2-1,TRBV7-6,.,.,TGTGCCAGCAGCTTCAGTTTGAGGGGGTGGGACAATGAGCAGTTCTTC,CASSFSLRGWDNEQFF
TRBJ1-2,TRBV5-6,.,TRBD1,TGTGCCAGCAGGCGGCCTTCGGGACAGGGGTTCAGAGGCTACACCTTC,CASRRPSGQGFRGYTF
TRBJ2-2,TRBV5-8,.,.,TGTGCCAGCAGCCGTCCCCGTGGACAGACGAACACCGGGGAGCTGTTTTTT,CASSRPRGQTNTGELFF
TRBJ1-1,TRBV6-1,.,.,TGTGCCAGCAGTGAAGCTTCGCGAAGGCGGAACACTGAAGCTTTCTTT,CASSEASRRRNTEAFF
TRBJ1-5,TRBV27,.,.,TGTGCCAGCAGTTCTCTGAGCGGGGAGGGGGTTCAGCCCCAGCATTTT,CASSSLSGEGVQPQHF
TRBJ1-2,TRBV6-5,.,TRBD1,TGTGCCAGCAGTCAGGCGACAGGGGGCGACTATGGCTACACCTTC,CASSQATGGDYGYTF
TRBJ2-1,TRBV15,.,.,TGTGCCACCAGCAGGAGGACAGTCTACAATGAGCAGTTCTTC,CATSRRTVYNEQFF
TRBJ1-2,TRBV30,.,TRBD1,TGTGCCTGGAGGGCCGGGACAGGGTCTGATGGCTACACCTTC,CAWRAGTGSDGYTF
TRBJ1-6,TRBV6-1,.,.,TGTGCCAGCAGTGAAGGGCGAGAGACCTCCTATAATTCACCCCTCCACTTT,CASSEGRETSYNSPLHF
TRBJ1-6,TRBV12-5,once,TRBD1,TGTGCTAGTGGTTTGGTCGGACAGGGGGACTCACCCCTCCACTTT,CASGLVGQGDSPLHF
TRBJ1-1,TRBV12-3/TRBV12-4,.,.,TGTGCCAGCAGTCCTTTGAACACTGAAGCTTTCTTT,CASSPLNTEAFF
TRBJ1-1,TRBV4-1,once,.,TGCGCCAGCAGCCAAGATTTCGGGGTGCTTAACACTGAAGCTTTCTTT,CASSQDFGVLNTEAFF
TRBJ1-1,TRBV30,.,.,TGTGCCTGGAGTCGGATGGACAGGAACACTGAAGCTTTCTTT,CAWSRMDRNTEAFF
TRBJ2-1,TRBV7-3,few,TRBD2,TGTGCCAGCAGCGAACTAGCGGGGGGGCTCAATGAGCAGTTCTTC,CASSELAGGLNEQFF
TRBJ2-5,TRBV7-6,.,TRBD2,TGTGCCAGCAGCCAGAATGTGGAGCGGGGGGGCCAAGAGACCCAGTACTTC,CASSQNVERGGQETQYF